A selection of T cell receptor beta chains follows, all from one sample in a study of shared clonotypes between healthy human individuals. Here immunoSEQ multiplex PCR was the method, and the copy in TCRdb shows in-frame clones only, minus some. This table holds more than 2 million clones, just under 95% found once. The sequencing sample was made of naive CD8+ T cells from PBMCs. Source of these receptors: a man younger than 35 in good health. Some clones in this sample may be carry-over from other donors' samples. The CDR3 runs from the conserved cysteine through the conserved F or W. D genes are given only for firm matches. Clone size is not always given. Where it is, it says once, few, many or a class for expanded clones.

D gene | J gene | V gene | clone size | CDR3 DNA | CDR3 protein
TRBD2 | TRBJ2-7 | TRBV5-4 | - | TGTGCCAGCAGCCTAGGGACTAGTGGCTACGAGCAGTACTTC | CASSLGTSGYEQYF
- | TRBJ1-5 | TRBV15 | - | TGTGCCACCAGCAGCGGCAACCAGCCCCAGCATTTT | CATSSGNQPQHF
- | TRBJ2-7 | TRBV10-2 | - | TGCGCCAGCAGTGAGTCGGCCAGCCCCTACTACGTCGAGCAGTACTTC | CASSESASPYYVEQYF
TRBD2 | TRBJ2-1 | TRBV5-1 | - | TGCGCCAGCAGCTTGGAAGGGAATAGCGGGCTTCCTAGTCCCTACAATGAGCAGTTCTTC | CASSLEGNSGLPSPYNEQFF
TRBD1 | TRBJ1-1 | TRBV4-3 | - | TGCGCCAGCAGCCAAGATTACAGGGGGAAAGGAGCTTTCTTT | CASSQDYRGKGAFF
- | TRBJ2-5 | TRBV6-6 | - | TGTGCCAGCAGCTCCCTGTGGGGCGCAGAGACCCAGTACTTC | CASSSLWGAETQYF
- | TRBJ1-2 | TRBV28 | - | TGTGCCAGCAGTTTAGGTAATGGCCCATATGGCTACACCTTC | CASSLGNGPYGYTF
TRBD2 | TRBJ2-7 | TRBV5-1 | - | TGCGCCAGCGGCAGTCCACTAGCGGGAGTTCTTGGGTTGTCCGAGCAGTACTTC | CASGSPLAGVLGLSEQYF
- | TRBJ1-2 | TRBV5-6 | - | TGTGCCAGCAGCCCCGGGACGGGGATTTATGGCTACACCTTC | CASSPGTGIYGYTF
TRBD2 | TRBJ2-7 | TRBV7-9 | - | TGTGCCAGCAGCTCCACCGGCCCGACTAGCTTGGCGGACGAGCAGTACTTC | CASSSTGPTSLADEQYF
- | TRBJ2-5 | TRBV5-4 | - | TGTGCCAGCAGCTGGAAAGAGACCCAGTACTTC | CASSWKETQYF
- | TRBJ2-7 | TRBV6-1 | - | TGTGCCAGCAGTGAAGGGGCAGGGGAAGCCTACGAGCAGTACTTC | CASSEGAGEAYEQYF
TRBD1 | TRBJ2-3 | TRBV27 | - | TGTGCCAGCAGGGGGACAGGCGGGGTCGAGACGCAGTATTTT | CASRGTGGVETQYF
- | TRBJ2-2 | TRBV5-5 | once | TGTGCCAGCAGCTTGTTGTCTGGTTCACTACTCACCGGGGAGCTGTTTTTT | CASSLLSGSLLTGELFF
- | TRBJ2-1 | TRBV5-6 | - | TGTGCCAGCAGCTTGGCCCTGCGAGGCGGCGAGCAGTTCTTC | CASSLALRGGEQFF
- | TRBJ1-1 | TRBV28 | - | TGTGCCAGCAGCCCCCGGGGTTTCATGAACACTGAAGCTTTCTTT | CASSPRGFMNTEAFF
TRBD2 | TRBJ2-2 | TRBV11-2 | - | TGTGCCAGCAGCTTAGATCACCTTAGCGGGAGGTCCGGGGAGCTGTTTTTT | CASSLDHLSGRSGELFF
TRBD2 | TRBJ2-7 | TRBV5-1 | - | TGCGCCAGCAGCTCCCCCGCGGTAGCGGGAGCCCCCGAGCAGTACTTC | CASSSPAVAGAPEQYF
TRBD1 | TRBJ1-5 | TRBV27 | - | TGTGCCAGCAGCCCCCTCAGGGGGGATCAGCCCCAGCATTTT | CASSPLRGDQPQHF
- | TRBJ1-5 | TRBV19 | - | TGTGCCAGTAGTATTGCCGTATATAGCAATCAGCCCCAGCATTTT | CASSIAVYSNQPQHF
- | TRBJ1-5 | TRBV9 | - | TGTGCCAGCAGCCCAGGCCTTGGGCTGGCTCAGCCCCAGCATTTT | CASSPGLGLAQPQHF
- | TRBJ1-1 | TRBV4-1 | - | TGCGCCAGCAGCCAAGATCGGGCAGTGGGGGATAAAGAAGCTTTCTTT | CASSQDRAVGDKEAFF
- | TRBJ2-1 | TRBV7-9 | - | TGTGCCAGCAGCTCCGAGACGGAGGCCGCCTACAATGAGCAGTTCTTC | CASSSETEAAYNEQFF
TRBD2 | TRBJ2-7 | TRBV10-3 | once | TGTGCCATCAGTGAGTTCACTAGCGGGAGGGCCCCCCCCTACGAGCAGTACTTC | CAISEFTSGRAPPYEQYF
- | TRBJ2-1 | TRBV11-2 | - | TGTGCCAGCAGCTTAGATATGTTAGCGTGGAGGGGTGAGCAGTTCTTC | CASSLDMLAWRGEQFF
TRBD2 | TRBJ2-2 | TRBV11-2 | - | TGTGCCAGCAGCTTAGATGTCCTAGCGGGGGTCGGCGGGGAGCTGTTTTTT | CASSLDVLAGVGGELFF
- | TRBJ1-5 | TRBV21-1 | - | TGTGCCAGCAGCAAAGGCCGGGGCAATCAGCCCCAGCATTTT | CASSKGRGNQPQHF
TRBD2 | TRBJ2-7 | TRBV7-9 | - | TGTGCCAGCTGGGGGACTAGCGTCCTCCCCGCCCTCTACGAGCAGTACTTC | CASWGTSVLPALYEQYF